This TCR beta chain is from a study of cytomegalovirus exposure and HLA in healthy donors. Study-wide points: Later on, an analysis tied under 20,000 TCR beta sequences to HLA alleles at 0.05 false discovery rate. Rarity held for most TCR sequences, but there were some public TCRs that occurred in many donors.

Both 60 Vbeta primers and 13 Jbeta primers went into the PCR. The data were produced by immunoSEQ multiplex PCR, yet TCRdb's version contains in-frame clones alone and is incomplete. The sample records under 200,000 clones, roughly 76% being singletons. Turning to this clone: Its antigen is currently unknown.

The specimen was PBMCs. This TCR came from a human donor in good health.

CDR3 amino acids: CASSKQGWDTEAFF. The DNA for the CDR3 is TGTGCCAGCTCGAAACAGGGTTGGGACACTGAAGCTTTCTTT. The chain carries TRBV18 and TRBJ1-1, with D tentatively TRBD1 (6 bases). Trimming removed 6 bases from V and 3 bases from J, with 14 bases in between. Germline V gives CDR1 KGHSH, CDR2 LQKENI. The CDR3 sequence is 14 residues long.